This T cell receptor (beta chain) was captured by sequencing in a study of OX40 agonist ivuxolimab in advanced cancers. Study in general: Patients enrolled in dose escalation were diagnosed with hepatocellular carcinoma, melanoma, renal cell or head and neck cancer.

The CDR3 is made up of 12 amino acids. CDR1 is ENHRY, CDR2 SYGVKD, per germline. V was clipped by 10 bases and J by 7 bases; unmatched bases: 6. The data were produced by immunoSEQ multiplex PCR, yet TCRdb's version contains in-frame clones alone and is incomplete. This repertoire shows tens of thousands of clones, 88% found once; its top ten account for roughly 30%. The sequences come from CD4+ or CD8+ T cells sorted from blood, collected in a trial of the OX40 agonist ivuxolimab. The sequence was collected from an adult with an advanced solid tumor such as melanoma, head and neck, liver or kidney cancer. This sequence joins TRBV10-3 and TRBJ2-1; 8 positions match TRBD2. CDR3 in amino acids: CATGGGTNEQFF. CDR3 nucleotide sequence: TGTGCCACCGGCGGGGGGACAAATGAGCAGTTCTTC.